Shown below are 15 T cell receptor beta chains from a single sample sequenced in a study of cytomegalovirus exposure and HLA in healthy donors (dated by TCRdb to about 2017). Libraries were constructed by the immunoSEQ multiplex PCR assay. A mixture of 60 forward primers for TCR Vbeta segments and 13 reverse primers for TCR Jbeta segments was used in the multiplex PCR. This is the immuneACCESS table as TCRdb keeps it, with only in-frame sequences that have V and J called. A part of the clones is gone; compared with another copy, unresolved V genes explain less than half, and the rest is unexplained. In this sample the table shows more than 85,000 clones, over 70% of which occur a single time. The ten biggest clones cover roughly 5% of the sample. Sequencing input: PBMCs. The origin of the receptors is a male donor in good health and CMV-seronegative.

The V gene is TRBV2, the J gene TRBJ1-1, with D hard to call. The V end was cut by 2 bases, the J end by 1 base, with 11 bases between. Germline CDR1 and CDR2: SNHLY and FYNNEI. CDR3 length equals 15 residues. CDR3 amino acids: CASSEFEVRNTEAFF. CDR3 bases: TGTGCCAGCAGTGAATTCGAGGTTCGGAACACTGAAGCTTTCTTT.

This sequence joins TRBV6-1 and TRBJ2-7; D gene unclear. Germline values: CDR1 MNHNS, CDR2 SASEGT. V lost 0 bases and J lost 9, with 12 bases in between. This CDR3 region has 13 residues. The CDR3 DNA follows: TGTGCCAGCAGTGAAGCTGTTCCCCTTCTGCAGTACTTC. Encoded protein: CASSEAVPLLQYF.

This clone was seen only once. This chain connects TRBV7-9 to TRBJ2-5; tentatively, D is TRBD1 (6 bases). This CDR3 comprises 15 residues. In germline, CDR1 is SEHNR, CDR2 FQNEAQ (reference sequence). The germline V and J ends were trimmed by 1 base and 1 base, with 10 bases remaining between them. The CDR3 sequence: CASSLVMTGQETQYF. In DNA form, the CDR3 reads TGTGCCAGCAGCTTAGTTATGACAGGCCAAGAGACCCAGTACTTC. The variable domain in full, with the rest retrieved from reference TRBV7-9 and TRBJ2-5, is DTGVSQNPRHKITKRGQNVTFRCDPISEHNRLYWYRQTLGQGPEFLTYFQNEAQLEKSRLLSDRFSAERPKGSFSTLEIQRTEQGDSAMYLCASSLVMTGQETQYFGPGTRLLVL.

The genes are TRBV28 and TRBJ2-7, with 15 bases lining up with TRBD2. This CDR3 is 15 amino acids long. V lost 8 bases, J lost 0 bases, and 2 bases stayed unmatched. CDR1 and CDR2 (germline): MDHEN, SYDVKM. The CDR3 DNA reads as TGTGCCAGCGGACTAGCGGGAGGGGCCTCCTACGAGCAGTACTTC. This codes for CASGLAGGASYEQYF.

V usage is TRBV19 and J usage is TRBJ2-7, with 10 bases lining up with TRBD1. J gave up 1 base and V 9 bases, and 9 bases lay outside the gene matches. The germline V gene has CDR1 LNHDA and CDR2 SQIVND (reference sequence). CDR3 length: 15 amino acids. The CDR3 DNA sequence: TGTGCCAGCTCAGATCCGGGACAGGGGTCCTACGAGCAGTACTTC. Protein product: CASSDPGQGSYEQYF.

This chain's CDR3 is CASSLESSYEQYF. The CDR3 DNA sequence: TGTGCCAGCAGCTTAGAATCCAGCTACGAGCAGTACTTC. This chain links TRBV11-3 with TRBJ2-7; D is unresolved. CDR1 SGHNT and CDR2 YENEEA come from the germline V gene. V was clipped by 0 bases and J by 3 bases, with 6 bases between them. The CDR3 is 13 residues long.

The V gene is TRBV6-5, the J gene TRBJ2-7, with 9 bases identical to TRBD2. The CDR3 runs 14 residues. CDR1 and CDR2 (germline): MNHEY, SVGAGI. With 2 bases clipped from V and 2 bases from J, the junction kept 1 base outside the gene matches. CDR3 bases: TGTGCCAGCAGTTACGCTAGCGGGGCCTACGAGCAGTACTTC. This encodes CASSYASGAYEQYF.

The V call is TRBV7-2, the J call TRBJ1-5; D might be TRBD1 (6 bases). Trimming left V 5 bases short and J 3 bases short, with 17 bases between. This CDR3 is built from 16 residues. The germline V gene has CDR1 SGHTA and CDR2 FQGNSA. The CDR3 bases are TGTGCCAGCAGCCTATCGATAGGGGGAAACAATCAGCCCCAGCATTTT. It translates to CASSLSIGGNNQPQHF.

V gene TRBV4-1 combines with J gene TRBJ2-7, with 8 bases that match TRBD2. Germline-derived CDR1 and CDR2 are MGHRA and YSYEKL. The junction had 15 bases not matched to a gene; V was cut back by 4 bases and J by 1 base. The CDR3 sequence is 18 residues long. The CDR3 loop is CASSRDYGERESSYEQYF. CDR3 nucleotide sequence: TGCGCCAGCAGCCGAGATTACGGCGAGCGGGAGTCGTCCTACGAGCAGTACTTC.

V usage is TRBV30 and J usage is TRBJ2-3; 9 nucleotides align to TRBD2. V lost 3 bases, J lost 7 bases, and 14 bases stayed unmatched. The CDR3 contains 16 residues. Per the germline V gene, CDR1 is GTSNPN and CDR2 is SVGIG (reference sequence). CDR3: CAWSPRGSSGMNTQYF. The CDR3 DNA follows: TGTGCCTGGAGCCCACGGGGCTCTAGCGGGATGAATACGCAGTATTTT.

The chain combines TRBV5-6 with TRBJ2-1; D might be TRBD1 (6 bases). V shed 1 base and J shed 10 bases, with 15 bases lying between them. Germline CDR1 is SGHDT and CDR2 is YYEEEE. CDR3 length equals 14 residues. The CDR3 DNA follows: TGTGCCAGCAGCTTGCCGCTTGGGGGCGGCGAGCAGTTCTTC. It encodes CASSLPLGGGEQFF.

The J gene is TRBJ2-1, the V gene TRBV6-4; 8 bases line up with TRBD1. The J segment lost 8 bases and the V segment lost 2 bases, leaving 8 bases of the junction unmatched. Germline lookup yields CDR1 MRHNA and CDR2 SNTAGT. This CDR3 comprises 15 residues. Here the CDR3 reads CASSDQTTGVYEQFF. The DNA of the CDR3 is TGTGCCAGCAGTGACCAAACGACAGGGGTCTATGAGCAGTTCTTC.

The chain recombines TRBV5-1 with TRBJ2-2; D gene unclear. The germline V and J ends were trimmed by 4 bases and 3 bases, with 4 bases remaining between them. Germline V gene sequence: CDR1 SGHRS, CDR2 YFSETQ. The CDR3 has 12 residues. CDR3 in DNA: TGCGCCAGCAGCGGAGACACCGGGGAGCTGTTTTTT. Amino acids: CASSGDTGELFF.

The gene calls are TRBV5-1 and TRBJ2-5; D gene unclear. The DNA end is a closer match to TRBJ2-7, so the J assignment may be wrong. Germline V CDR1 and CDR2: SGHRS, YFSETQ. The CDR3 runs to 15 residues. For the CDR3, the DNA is TGCGCCAGCAGCTTGGCTACGGCAGGTCTCTACGAGCAGTACTTC. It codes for CASSLATAGLYEQYF.

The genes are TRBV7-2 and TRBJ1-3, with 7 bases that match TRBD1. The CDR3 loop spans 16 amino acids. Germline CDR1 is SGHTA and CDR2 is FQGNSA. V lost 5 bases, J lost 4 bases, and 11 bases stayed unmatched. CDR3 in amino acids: CASSTLTGAYGNTIYF. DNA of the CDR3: TGTGCCAGCAGCACATTAACAGGGGCTTACGGAAACACCATATATTTT.